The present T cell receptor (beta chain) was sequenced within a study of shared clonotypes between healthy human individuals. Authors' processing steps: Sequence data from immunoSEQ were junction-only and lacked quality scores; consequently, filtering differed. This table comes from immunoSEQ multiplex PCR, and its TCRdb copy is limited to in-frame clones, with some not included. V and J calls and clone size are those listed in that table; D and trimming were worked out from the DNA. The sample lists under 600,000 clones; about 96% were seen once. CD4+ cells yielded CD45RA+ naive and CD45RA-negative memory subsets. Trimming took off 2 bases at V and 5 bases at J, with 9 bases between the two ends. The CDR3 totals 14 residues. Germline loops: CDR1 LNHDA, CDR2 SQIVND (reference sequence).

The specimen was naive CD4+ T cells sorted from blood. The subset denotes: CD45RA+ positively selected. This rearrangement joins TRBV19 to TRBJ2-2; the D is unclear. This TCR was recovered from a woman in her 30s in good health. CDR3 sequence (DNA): TGTGCCAGTAGTATACTAGAACGGACCGGGGAGCTGTTTTTT. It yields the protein CASSILERTGELFF.